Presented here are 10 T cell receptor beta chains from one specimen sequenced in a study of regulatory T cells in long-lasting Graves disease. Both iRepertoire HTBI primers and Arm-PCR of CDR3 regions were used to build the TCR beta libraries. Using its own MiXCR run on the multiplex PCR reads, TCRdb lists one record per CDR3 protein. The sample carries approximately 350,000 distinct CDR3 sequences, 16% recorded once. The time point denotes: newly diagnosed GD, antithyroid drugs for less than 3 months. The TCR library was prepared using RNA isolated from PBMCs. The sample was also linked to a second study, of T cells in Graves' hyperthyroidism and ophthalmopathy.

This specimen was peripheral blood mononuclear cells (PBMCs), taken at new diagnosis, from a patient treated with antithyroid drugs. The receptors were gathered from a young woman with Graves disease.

CDR3 in amino acids: CATSEPTGSQPQHF. CDR3 sequence (DNA): TGTGCCACCAGTGAACCTACAGGTTCCCAGCCCCAGCATTTT. The chain uses TRBV24-1 and TRBJ1-5, with D possibly TRBD1 on 5 matching bases. Trimming shortened V by 4 bases and J by 7 bases, and 13 bases separated the two germline ends. The CDR3 is made up of 14 amino acids. Germline values: CDR1 KGHDR, CDR2 SFDVKD.

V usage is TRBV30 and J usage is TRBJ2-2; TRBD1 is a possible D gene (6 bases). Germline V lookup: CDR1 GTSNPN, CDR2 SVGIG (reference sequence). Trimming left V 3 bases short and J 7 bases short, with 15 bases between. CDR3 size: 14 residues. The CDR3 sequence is CAWRQGYGGGELFF. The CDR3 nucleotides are TGTGCCTGGAGACAGGGTTACGGTGGCGGGGAGCTGTTTTTT. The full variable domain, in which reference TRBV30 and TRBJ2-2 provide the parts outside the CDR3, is SQTIHQWPATLVQPVGSPLSLECTVEGTSNPNLYWYRQAAGRGLQLLFYSVGIGQISSEVPQNLSASRPQDRQFILSSKKLLLSDSGFYLCAWRQGYGGGELFFGEGSRLTVL.

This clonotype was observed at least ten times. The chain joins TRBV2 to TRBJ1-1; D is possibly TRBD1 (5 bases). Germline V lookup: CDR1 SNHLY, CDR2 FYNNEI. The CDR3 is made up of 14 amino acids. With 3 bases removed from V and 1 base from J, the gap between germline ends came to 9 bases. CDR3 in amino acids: CASSERGRNTEAFF. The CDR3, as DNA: TGTGCCAGCAGTGAGAGGGGCAGGAACACTGAAGCTTTCTTT.

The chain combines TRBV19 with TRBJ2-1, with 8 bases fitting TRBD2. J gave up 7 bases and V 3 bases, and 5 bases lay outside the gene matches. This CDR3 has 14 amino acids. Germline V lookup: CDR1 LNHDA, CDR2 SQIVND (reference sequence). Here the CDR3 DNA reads TGTGCCAGTAGTATCACGGGAGGGCTAAATGAGCAGTTCTTC. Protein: CASSITGGLNEQFF.

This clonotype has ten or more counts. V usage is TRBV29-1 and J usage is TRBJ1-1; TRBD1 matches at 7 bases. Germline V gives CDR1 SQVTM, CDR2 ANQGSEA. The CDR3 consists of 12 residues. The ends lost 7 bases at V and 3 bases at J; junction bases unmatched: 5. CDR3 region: CSAGTADTEAFF. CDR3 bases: TGCAGCGCCGGGACAGCAGACACTGAAGCTTTCTTT.

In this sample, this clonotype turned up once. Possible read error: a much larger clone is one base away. The CDR3 region is CASSSGSFNEQYF. DNA for the CDR3: TGTGCCAGTTCTAGCGGGAGTTTCAATGAGCAGTACTTC. The chain links TRBV28 to TRBJ2-7; 10 positions match TRBD2. CDR3 length: 13 residues. Unmatched junction bases numbered 9, after V lost 9 bases and J lost 7 bases. Germline V gene lookup returns CDR1 MDHEN and CDR2 SYDVKM. Combining the CDR3 with reference TRBV28 and TRBJ2-7 gives the whole variable domain DVKVTQSSRYLVKRTGEKVFLECVQDMDHENMFWYRQDPGLGLRLIYFSYDVKMKEKGDIPEGYSVSREKKERFSLILESASTNQTSMYLCASSSGSFNEQYFGPGTRLTVT.

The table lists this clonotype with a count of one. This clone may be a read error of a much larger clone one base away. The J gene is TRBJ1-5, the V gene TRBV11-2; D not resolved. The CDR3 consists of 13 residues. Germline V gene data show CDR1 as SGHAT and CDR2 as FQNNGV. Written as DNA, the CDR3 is TGTGCCAGCAGCTTAGCTCCAGATCAGCCCCCGCATTTT. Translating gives CASSLAPDQPPHF.

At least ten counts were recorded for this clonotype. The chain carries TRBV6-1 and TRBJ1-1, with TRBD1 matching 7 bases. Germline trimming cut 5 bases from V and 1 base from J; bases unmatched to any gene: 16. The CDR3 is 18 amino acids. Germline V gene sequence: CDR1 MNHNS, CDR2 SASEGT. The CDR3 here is CASSSRRQGPQRNTEAFF. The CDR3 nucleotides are TGTGCCAGCAGTAGTCGTCGACAGGGTCCTCAGCGGAACACTGAAGCTTTCTTT.

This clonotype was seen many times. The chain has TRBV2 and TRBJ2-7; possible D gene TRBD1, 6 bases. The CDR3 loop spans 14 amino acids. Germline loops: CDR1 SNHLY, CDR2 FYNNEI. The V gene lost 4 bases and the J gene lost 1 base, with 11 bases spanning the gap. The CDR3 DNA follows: TGTGCCAGCAGTGCCTCACAGGGATCCTACGAGCAGTACTTC. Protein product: CASSASQGSYEQYF.

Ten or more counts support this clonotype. Here the CDR3 reads CASSLTLIRRLAGKGGNEQFF. In DNA form, the CDR3 reads TGTGCCAGCAGCTTAACTCTCATCCGGAGACTAGCGGGGAAGGGGGGGAATGAGCAGTTCTTC. The J gene is TRBJ2-1, the V gene TRBV7-6, with 11 positions matching TRBD2. The CDR3 length is 21 residues. Germline V gene lookup returns CDR1 SGHVS and CDR2 FNYEAQ. J was trimmed by 7 bases and V by 2 bases; bases with no gene match: 22. The full variable domain, with the rest looked up from reference TRBV7-6 and TRBJ2-1, is GAGVSQSPRYKVTKRGQDVALRCDPISGHVSLYWYRQALGQGPEFLTYFNYEAQQDKSGLPNDRFSAERPEGSISTLTIQRTEQRDSAMYRCASSLTLIRRLAGKGGNEQFFGPGTRLTVL.